This TCR beta chain was documented in a study of pediatric ulcerative colitis (dated by TCRdb to between 2018 and 2021). Study-level background: Among the ulcerative colitis patients, about seven had pancolitis and two had left-sided colitis, and histology in every patient was consistent with ulcerative colitis. From 8 or 9 newly diagnosed, treatment-naive pediatric ulcerative colitis patients and a few non-IBD control children, paired blood and rectal samples were collected. Using the Pediatric Ulcerative Colitis Activity Index, a couple of patients were classed as having mild disease, several as having moderate disease and three as having acute severe colitis. Overall study outcomes, separate from this receptor: Blood-derived T cells may have been included in the rectal pinch biopsies, particularly in patients with overt colitis. Rectal repertoire features separated controls, mild-moderate and acute severe colitis patients; acute severe colitis showed reduced rectal diversity due to clonal expansions. With only four individuals, the healthy control group was small. Autologous blood-rectal clonal overlap was significantly higher in ulcerative colitis patients than in controls, suggesting increased T cell trafficking to inflamed tissue. For technical reasons, substantially fewer templates were yielded by the blood samples of two patients, and these blood samples were excluded from blood-rectal overlap analysis. A couple of rectal CDR3 clonotypes were found in every ulcerative colitis patient but in no control. Repertoires were derived from total lymphocyte DNA, so rare subsets such as regulatory T cells may have patterns not reflected.

From cysteine to phenylalanine, the CDR3 is 15 amino acids long. The only DNA kept is the CDR3, 45 bases in frame from the first base. Between the V and J ends, shortened by 8 bases and 2 bases respectively, the junction contains 16 bases. CDR1 and CDR2 were assigned from the germline V gene as MGHDK and SYGVNS. During colonoscopy, one to two rectal pinch biopsies were obtained for research purposes. Before the diagnostic colonoscopy, none of the ulcerative colitis patients had been given immunosuppressive medication. Before DNA was isolated, the rectal biopsies underwent proteinase K digestion. The Wizard kit (Promega) was used to extract genomic DNA from blood and intestinal samples. This clone qualifies as medium-sized (0.01 to 0.1%). Its antigen remains undetermined. Base qualities are not provided; no much larger clone lies one nucleotide away. Using the immunoSEQ TRB Survey service, rearranged CDR3 beta regions were amplified from genomic DNA with multiplex V and J primers. To keep sequencing depth equal across samples, survey-level depth of up to 500,000 reads per sample was applied. Libraries were purified, pooled and sequenced on Illumina technology. The paper's processing steps were these. immunoSEQ online tools were used for productive clonality, sample overlap, pairwise scatters, CDR3 beta length, V/D/J gene usage and productiveness. Calculated diversity was the number of unique rearrangements divided by total templates times 100; Shannon and Simpson indices were also computed. Principal component analysis was performed on Z-score normalized data with the R prcomp function and the ggbiplot package. Blood-rectal clonal overlap within each subject was quantified with Morisita's index. TCRdb mirrors the immuneACCESS table, restricted to in-frame sequences. Some clones are absent from its copies; in checked studies, under half trace to an unresolved V gene, and the reason for the others is unknown. The V and J calls and the clone size are those of that table, but D and trimming were determined from the DNA. The sample has about 37,000 clones on record, 65% to 80% of them singletons. The top ten constitute roughly 8.6% of the sample.

Sequences were obtained from gut tissue. The V gene is TRBV25-1 and the J gene is TRBJ1-3; the D gene is possibly TRBD1, with 5 bases matching. The TCR originated in a boy aged 10-17 years with severe ulcerative colitis. CDR3 region: CASAAGTFPGNTIYF. The nucleotide sequence is given as TGTGCCAGCGCCGCCGGGACCTTCCCTGGAAACACCATATATTTT.